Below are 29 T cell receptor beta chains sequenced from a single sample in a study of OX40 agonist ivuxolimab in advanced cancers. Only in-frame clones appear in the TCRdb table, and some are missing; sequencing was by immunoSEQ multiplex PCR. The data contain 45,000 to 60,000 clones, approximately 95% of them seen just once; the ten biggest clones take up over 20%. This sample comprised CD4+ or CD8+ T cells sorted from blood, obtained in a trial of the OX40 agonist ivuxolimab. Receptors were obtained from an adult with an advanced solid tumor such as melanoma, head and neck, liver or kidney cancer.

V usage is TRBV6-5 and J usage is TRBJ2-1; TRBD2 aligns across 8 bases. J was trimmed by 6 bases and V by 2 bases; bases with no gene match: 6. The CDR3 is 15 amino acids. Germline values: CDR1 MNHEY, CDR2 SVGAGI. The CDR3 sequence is CASSYPAGGINEQFF. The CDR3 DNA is TGTGCCAGCAGTTACCCCGCGGGAGGTATCAATGAGCAGTTCTTC.

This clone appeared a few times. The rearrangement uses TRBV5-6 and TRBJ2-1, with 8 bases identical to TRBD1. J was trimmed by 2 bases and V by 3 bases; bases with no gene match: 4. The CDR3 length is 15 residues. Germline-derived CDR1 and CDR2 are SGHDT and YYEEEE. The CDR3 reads CASSYPTGAYNEQFF. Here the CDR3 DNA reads TGTGCCAGCAGCTATCCGACAGGGGCCTACAATGAGCAGTTCTTC.

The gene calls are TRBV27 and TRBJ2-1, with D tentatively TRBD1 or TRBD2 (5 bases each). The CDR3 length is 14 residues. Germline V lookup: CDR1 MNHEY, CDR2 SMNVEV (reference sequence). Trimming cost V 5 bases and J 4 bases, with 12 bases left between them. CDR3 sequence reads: CASSKPGPYNEQFF. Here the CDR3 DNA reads TGTGCCAGCAGTAAGCCGGGACCTTACAATGAGCAGTTCTTC.

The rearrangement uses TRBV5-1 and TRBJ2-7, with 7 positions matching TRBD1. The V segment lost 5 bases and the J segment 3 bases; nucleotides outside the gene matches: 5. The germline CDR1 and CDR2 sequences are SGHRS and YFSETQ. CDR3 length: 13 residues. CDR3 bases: TGCGCCAGCAGGCCAACAGGGGACTACGAGCAGTACTTC. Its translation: CASRPTGDYEQYF.

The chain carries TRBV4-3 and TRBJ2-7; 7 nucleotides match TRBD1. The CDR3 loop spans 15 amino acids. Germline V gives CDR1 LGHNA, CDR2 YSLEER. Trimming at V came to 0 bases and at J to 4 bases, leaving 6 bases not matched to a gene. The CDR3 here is CASSQDRGLWYEQYF. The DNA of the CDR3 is TGCGCCAGCAGCCAAGATAGGGGGCTGTGGTACGAGCAGTACTTC.

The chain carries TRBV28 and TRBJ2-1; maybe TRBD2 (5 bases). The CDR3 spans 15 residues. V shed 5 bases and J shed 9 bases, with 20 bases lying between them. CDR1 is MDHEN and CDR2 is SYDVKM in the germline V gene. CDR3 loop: CASSTQWEKRGEQFF. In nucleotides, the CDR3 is TGTGCCAGCAGTACCCAGTGGGAGAAACGCGGTGAGCAGTTCTTC. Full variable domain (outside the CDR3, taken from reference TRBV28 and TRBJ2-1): DVKVTQSSRYLVKRTGEKVFLECVQDMDHENMFWYRQDPGLGLRLIYFSYDVKMKEKGDIPEGYSVSREKKERFSLILESASTNQTSMYLCASSTQWEKRGEQFFGPGTRLTVL.

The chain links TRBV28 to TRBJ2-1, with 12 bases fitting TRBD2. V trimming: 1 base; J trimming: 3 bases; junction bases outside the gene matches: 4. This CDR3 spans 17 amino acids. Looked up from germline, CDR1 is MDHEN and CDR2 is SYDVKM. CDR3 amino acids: CASSLLGLAGFYNEQFF. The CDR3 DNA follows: TGTGCCAGCAGTTTATTAGGACTAGCGGGGTTCTACAATGAGCAGTTCTTC.

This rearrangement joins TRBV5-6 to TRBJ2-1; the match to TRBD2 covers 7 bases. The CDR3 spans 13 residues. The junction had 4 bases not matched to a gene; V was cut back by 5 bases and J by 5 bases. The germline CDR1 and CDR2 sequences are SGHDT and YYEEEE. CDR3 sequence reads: CASRLSGNNEQFF. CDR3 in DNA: TGTGCCAGCAGATTGAGCGGGAACAATGAGCAGTTCTTC.

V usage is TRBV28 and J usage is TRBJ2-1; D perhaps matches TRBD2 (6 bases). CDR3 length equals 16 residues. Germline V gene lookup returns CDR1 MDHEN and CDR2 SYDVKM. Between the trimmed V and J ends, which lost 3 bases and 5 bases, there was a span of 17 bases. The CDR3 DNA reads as TGTGCCAGCAGTTTTCTCTCCGGGAGTGCCCACAATGAGCAGTTCTTC. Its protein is CASSFLSGSAHNEQFF.

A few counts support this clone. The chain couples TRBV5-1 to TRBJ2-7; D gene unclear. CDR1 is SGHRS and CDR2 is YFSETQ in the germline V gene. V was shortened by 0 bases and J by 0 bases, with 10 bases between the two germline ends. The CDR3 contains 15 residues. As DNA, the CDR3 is TGCGCCAGCAGCTTGGGGAACTCCCGCTCCTACGAGCAGTACTTC. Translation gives CASSLGNSRSYEQYF. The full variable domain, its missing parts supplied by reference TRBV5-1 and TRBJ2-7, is KAGVTQTPRYLIKTRGQQVTLSCSPISGHRSVSWYQQTPGQGLQFLFEYFSETQRNKGNFPGRFSGRQFSNSRSEMNVSTLELGDSALYLCASSLGNSRSYEQYFGPGTRLTVT.

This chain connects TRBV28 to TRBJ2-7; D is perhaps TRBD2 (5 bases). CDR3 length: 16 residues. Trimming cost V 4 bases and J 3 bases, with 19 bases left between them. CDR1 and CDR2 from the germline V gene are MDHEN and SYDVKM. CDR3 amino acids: CASSSETGSIIYEQYF. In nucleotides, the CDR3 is TGTGCCAGCAGTTCGGAGACTGGGAGCATTATCTACGAGCAGTACTTC.

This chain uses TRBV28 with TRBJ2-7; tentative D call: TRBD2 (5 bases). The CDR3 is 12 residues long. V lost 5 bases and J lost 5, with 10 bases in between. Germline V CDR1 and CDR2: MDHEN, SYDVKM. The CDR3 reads CASSAWENEQYF. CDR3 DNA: TGTGCCAGCAGTGCTTGGGAGAACGAGCAGTACTTC.

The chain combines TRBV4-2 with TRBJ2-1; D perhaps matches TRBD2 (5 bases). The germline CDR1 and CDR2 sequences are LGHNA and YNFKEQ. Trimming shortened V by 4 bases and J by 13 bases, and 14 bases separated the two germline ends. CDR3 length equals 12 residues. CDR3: CASSPDRDSQFF. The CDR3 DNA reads TGTGCCAGCAGCCCCGACCGGGATTCTCAGTTCTTC.

The CDR3 loop reads CASTADSWQPQHF. The CDR3 DNA is TGTGCCAGCACCGCGGACAGTTGGCAGCCCCAGCATTTT. The chain joins TRBV2 to TRBJ1-5; D possibly corresponds to TRBD1 (6 bases). V lost 7 bases and J lost 7, with 14 bases in between. The CDR3 consists of 13 residues. CDR1 SNHLY and CDR2 FYNNEI come from the germline V gene.

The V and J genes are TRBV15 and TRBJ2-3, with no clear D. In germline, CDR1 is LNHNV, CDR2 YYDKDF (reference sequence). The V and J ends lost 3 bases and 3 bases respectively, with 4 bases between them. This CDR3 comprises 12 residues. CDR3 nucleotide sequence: TGTGCCACCAGCAGTATTACAGATACGCAGTATTTT. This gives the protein CATSSITDTQYF.

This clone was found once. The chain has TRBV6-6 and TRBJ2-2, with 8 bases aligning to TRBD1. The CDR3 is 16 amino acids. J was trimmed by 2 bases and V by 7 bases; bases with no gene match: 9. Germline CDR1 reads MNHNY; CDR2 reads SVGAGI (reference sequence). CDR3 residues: CASTLPGQANTGELFF. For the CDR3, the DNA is TGTGCCAGCACCTTACCGGGACAGGCTAACACCGGGGAGCTGTTTTTT.

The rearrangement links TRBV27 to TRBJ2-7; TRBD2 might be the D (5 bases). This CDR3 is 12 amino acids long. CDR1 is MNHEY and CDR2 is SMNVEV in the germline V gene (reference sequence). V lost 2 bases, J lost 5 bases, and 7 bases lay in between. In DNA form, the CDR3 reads TGTGCCAGCAGTTTAAGCGGCGACGAGCAGTACTTC. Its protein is CASSLSGDEQYF.

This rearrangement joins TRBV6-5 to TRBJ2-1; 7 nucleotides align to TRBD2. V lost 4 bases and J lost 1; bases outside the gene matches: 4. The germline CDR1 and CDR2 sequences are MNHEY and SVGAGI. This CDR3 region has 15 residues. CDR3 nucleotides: TGTGCCAGCAGTTTAAATAGCGGGTCCTACAATGAGCAGTTCTTC. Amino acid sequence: CASSLNSGSYNEQFF.

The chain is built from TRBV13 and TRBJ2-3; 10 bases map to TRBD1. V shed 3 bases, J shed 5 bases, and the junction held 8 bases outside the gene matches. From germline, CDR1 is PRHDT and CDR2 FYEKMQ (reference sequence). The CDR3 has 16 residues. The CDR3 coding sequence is TGTGCCAGCAGCTTCGGAGACAGGGGGCGCGGAGATACGCAGTATTTT. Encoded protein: CASSFGDRGRGDTQYF.

The CDR3 nucleotides are TGTGCCAGCAGCGTAACCGCAGGCTTAAACGAGCAGTACTTC. Amino acids: CASSVTAGLNEQYF. The chain links TRBV9 to TRBJ2-7; D call uncertain. CDR3 length equals 14 residues. Germline CDR1 reads SGDLS; CDR2 reads YYNGEE. V lost 1 base and J 5 bases, leaving 13 bases between the germline ends. The full variable domain, with the rest looked up from reference TRBV9 and TRBJ2-7, is DSGVTQTPKHLITATGQRVTLRCSPRSGDLSVYWYQQSLDQGLQFLIQYYNGEERAKGNILERFSAQQFPDLHSELNLSSLELGDSALYFCASSVTAGLNEQYFGPGTRLTVT.

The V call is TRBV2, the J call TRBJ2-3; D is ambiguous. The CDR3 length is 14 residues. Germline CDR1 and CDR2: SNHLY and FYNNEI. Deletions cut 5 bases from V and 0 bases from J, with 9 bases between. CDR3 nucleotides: TGTGCCAGCAGTCCGGAGCCAAGCACAGATACGCAGTATTTT. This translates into CASSPEPSTDTQYF.

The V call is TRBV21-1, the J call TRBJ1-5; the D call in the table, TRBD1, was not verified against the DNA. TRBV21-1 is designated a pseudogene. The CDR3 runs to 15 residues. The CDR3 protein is CASSKGSRGRQPQHF. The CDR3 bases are TGTGCCAGCAGCAAAGGGAGCAGGGGACGTCAGCCCCAGCATTTT.

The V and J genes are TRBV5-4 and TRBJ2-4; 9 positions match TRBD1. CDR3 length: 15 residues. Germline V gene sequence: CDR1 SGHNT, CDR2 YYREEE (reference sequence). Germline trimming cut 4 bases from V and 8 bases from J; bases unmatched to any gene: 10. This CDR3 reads CASSVLTGGRYIQYF. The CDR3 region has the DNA TGTGCCAGCAGCGTACTCACAGGGGGCCGATACATTCAGTACTTC.

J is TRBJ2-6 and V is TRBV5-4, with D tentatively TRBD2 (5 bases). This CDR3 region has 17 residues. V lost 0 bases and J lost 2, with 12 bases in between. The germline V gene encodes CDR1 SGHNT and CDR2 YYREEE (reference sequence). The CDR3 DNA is TGTGCCAGCAGCTTGGACTTGCTAGCAACTGGGGCCAACGTCCTGACTTTC. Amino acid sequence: CASSLDLLATGANVLTF.

CDR3 in DNA: TGTGCCAGCAGCGTTAGGGACAGGCCGTCCGCTGAAGCTTTCTTT. Translated, it gives CASSVRDRPSAEAFF. V usage is TRBV9 and J usage is TRBJ1-1; 8 nucleotides agree with TRBD1. With 2 bases clipped from V and 6 bases from J, the junction kept 9 bases outside the gene matches. The germline V gene has CDR1 SGDLS and CDR2 YYNGEE. This CDR3 region has 15 residues.

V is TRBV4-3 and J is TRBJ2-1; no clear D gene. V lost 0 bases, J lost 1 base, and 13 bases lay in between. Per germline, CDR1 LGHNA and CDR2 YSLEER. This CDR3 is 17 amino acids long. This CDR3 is CASSQDGNSLSYNEQFF. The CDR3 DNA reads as TGCGCCAGCAGCCAAGATGGTAACTCCCTATCCTACAATGAGCAGTTCTTC.

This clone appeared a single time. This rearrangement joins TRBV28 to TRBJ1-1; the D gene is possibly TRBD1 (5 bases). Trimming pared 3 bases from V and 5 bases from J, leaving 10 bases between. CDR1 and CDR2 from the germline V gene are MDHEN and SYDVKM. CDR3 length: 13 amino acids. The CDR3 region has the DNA TGTGCCAGCAGTTTGATGGGGCGGACTGAAGCTTTCTTT. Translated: CASSLMGRTEAFF.

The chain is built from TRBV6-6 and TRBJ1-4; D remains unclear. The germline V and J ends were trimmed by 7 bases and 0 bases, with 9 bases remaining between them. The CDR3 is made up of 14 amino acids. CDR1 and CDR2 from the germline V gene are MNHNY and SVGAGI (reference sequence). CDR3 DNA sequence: TGTGCCAGCACCGAGATTGCAACTAATGAAAAACTGTTTTTT. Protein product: CASTEIATNEKLFF.

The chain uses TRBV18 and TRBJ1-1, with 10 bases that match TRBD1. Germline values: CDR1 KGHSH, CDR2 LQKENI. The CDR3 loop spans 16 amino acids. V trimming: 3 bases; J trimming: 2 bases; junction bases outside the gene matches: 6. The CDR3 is CASSPPTGGPNTEAFF. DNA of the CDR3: TGTGCCAGCTCACCTCCGACAGGGGGCCCTAACACTGAAGCTTTCTTT.